This TCR beta chain was obtained from a study of blood T cell repertoires in COVID-19. TCRdb keeps only in-frame clones here, not all; method: immunoSEQ multiplex PCR. The table lists approximately 140,000 clones, less than 90% of them singletons. CDR3 length: 14 residues. V was pared by 6 bases and J by 7 bases, with 19 bases between. The germline gives CDR1 MNHEY, CDR2 SMNVEV (reference sequence). The source material was peripheral blood. The clonotype originates from a human donor in a cohort sampled during active COVID-19. The chain joins TRBV27 to TRBJ2-7; tentatively, D is TRBD2 (7 bases). CDR3 residues: CASRPLGGQGEQYF. The CDR3 bases are TGTGCCAGCAGGCCCTTGGGGGGGCAGGGTGAGCAGTACTTC.